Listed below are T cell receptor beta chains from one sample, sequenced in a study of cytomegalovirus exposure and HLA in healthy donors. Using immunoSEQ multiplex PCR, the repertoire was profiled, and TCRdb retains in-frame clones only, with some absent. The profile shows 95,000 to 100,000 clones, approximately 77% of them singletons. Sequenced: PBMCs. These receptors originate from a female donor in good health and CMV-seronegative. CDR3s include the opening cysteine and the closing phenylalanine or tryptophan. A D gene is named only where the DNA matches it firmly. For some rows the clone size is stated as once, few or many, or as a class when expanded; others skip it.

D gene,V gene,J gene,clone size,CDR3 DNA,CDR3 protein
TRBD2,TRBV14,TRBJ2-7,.,TGTGCCAGCAGCCTGGGACTAGCGGGGGGTTCCTACGAGCAGTACTTC,CASSLGLAGGSYEQYF
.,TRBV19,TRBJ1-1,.,TGTGCCAGTAGTATTCGTCAGACAATGAACACTGAAGCTTTCTTT,CASSIRQTMNTEAFF
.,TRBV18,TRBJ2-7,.,TGTGCCAGCTCACCACAGGGAGCCTCTGCCTACGAGCAGTACTTC,CASSPQGASAYEQYF
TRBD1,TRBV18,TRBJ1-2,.,TGTGCCAGCTCACCCGGACCGGGGACAGGCCCACCCAACTATGGCTACACCTTC,CASSPGPGTGPPNYGYTF
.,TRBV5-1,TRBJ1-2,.,TGCGCCAGCAGCTTGGAACAGTTCTATGGCTACACCTTC,CASSLEQFYGYTF
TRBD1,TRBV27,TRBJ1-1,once,TGTGCCAGCAGTTCCCAGGGGGACTCTGAAGCTTTCTTT,CASSSQGDSEAFF
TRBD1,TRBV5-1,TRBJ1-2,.,TGCGCCAGCAGAAACAGGGGGCAAGGCTATGGCTACACCTTC,CASRNRGQGYGYTF
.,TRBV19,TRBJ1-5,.,TGTGCCAGTAGAGAAGGCGGAGGTAGCAATCAGCCCCAGCATTTT,CASREGGGSNQPQHF
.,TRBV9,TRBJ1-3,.,TGTGCCAGCAGCTCCCCGGCCAGGGCTGGAAACACCATATATTTT,CASSSPARAGNTIYF
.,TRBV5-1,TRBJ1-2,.,TGCGCCAGCAGCTTGGTGACAAACCAGGGAACTTATGGCTACACCTTC,CASSLVTNQGTYGYTF
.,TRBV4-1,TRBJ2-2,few,TGCGCCAGCAGCCTTTTTATCGGGGAGCTGTTTTTT,CASSLFIGELFF
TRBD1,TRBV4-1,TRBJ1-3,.,TGCGCCAGCAGCCAAGTGTCGACAGGGAACGGAAACACCATATATTTT,CASSQVSTGNGNTIYF
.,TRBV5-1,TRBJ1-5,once,TGCGCCAGCAGCACGTTGTTAGTTAGGGACAAGCCCCAGCATTTT,CASSTLLVRDKPQHF
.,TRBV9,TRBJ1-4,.,TGTGCCAGCAGCGTAGAGGGAGCTCGTGGAAAACTGTTTTTT,CASSVEGARGKLFF
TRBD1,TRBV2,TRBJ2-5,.,TGTGCCAGCAGTGAAGCGCGAGGACAGGGCCAAGAGACCCAGTACTTC,CASSEARGQGQETQYF
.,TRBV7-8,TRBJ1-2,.,TGTGCCAGCAGCTTAGGAGGACACCAGAACTATGGCTACACCTTC,CASSLGGHQNYGYTF
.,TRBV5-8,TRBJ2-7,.,TGTGCCAGCAGCCCGTCCTACGAGCAGTACTTC,CASSPSYEQYF
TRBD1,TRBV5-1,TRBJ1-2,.,TGCGCCAGCAGCCCGGGACAGGGACACTATGGCTACACCTTC,CASSPGQGHYGYTF
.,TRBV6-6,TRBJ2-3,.,TGTGCCAGCAGCCCAGCTAGGAGCAGCACAGATACGCAGTATTTT,CASSPARSSTDTQYF
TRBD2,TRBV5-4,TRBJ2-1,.,TGTGCCAGCAGCTTGGCCGGCCTAGCGGGGTACAATGAGCAGTTCTTC,CASSLAGLAGYNEQFF
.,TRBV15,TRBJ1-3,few,TGTGCCACCAGCAGAGAAAGTGTAGGGGTCTCTGGAAACACCATATATTTT,CATSRESVGVSGNTIYF
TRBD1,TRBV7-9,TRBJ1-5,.,TGTGCCAGCAGCGGACAGGGGATGGGAAATCAGCCCCAGCATTTT,CASSGQGMGNQPQHF
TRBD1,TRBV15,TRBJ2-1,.,TGTGCCACCAGCAGATCCCTCGGACAGGGGGCTGGAGAGCAGTTCTTC,CATSRSLGQGAGEQFF
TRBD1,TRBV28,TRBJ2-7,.,TGTGCCAGCAGTTTATGGGGACAGGAACCCTACGAGCAGTACTTC,CASSLWGQEPYEQYF
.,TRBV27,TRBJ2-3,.,TGTGCCAGCAGTTTACTTGGGAGTTTGGGAGATACGCAGTATTTT,CASSLLGSLGDTQYF
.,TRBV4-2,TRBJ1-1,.,TGTGCCAGCAGCCAAGAGGGGAGGACTGAAGCTTTCTTT,CASSQEGRTEAFF
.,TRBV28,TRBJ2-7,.,TGTGCCAGCAGTTTACCCAGTATGTCTTTCTACGAGCAGTACTTC,CASSLPSMSFYEQYF
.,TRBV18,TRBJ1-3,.,TGTGCCAGCTCACTGAACAGTTTAGACTCTGGAAACACCATATATTTT,CASSLNSLDSGNTIYF
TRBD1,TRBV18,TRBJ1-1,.,TGTGCCAGCTCAACGACAGGGGGCACTGAAGCTTTCTTT,CASSTTGGTEAFF
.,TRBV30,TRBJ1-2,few,TGTGCCTGGAGTTTTGGATGGGGGGGAGGAAAGCATGGCTACACCTTC,CAWSFGWGGGKHGYTF
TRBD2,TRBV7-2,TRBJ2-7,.,TGTGCCAGCAGCTTAGCTATGGGACTAGCGGGAGGGCTAATCTTC,CASSLAMGLAGGLIF